Following are 12 T cell receptor beta chains from one sample sequenced in a study of blood T cells in healthy people across ages. Primed by a sample-barcoded 5' primer and a J-beta primer mix, a second PCR proceeded for about 7 to 11 cycles. From the 5' RACE reads, TCRdb called clonotypes with MiXCR, one entry per CDR3 protein. The sample lists around 1,600,000 distinct CDR3 sequences, roughly 43% occurring once. Sequences were obtained from blood. The receptors here all came from a woman aged 18-29 years in good health.

The chain couples TRBV6-2 or TRBV6-3 to TRBJ2-1; 7 bases map to TRBD2. Germline values: CDR1 MNHEY, CDR2 SVGEGT. The CDR3 spans 15 residues. Trimming removed 6 bases from V and 5 bases from J; junction bases left unmatched: 10. CDR3 in DNA: TGTGCCAGCAGCCCCGGGGGGAGCCACCACAATGAGCAGTTCTTC. It codes for CASSPGGSHHNEQFF.

CDR3 sequence reads: CASSFLVQAYGYTF. DNA for the CDR3: TGTGCCAGCAGCTTTTTGGTACAGGCCTATGGCTACACCTTC. The V gene is TRBV7-2, the J gene TRBJ1-2, with D perhaps TRBD1 (5 bases). CDR3 length: 14 amino acids. Germline V gene lookup returns CDR1 SGHTA and CDR2 FQGNSA. Trimming took off 3 bases at V and 4 bases at J, with 12 bases between the two ends.

This clonotype has a handful of counts. In DNA, the CDR3 is TGCAGTGCTAGAGGCCCCTCTGGAAACACCATATATTTT. Translated, it gives CSARGPSGNTIYF. The chain combines TRBV20-1 with TRBJ1-3, with D uncertain. This CDR3 comprises 13 residues. Trimming took off 1 base at V and 0 bases at J, with 4 bases between the two ends. Germline lookup yields CDR1 DFQATT and CDR2 SNEGSKA (reference sequence).

The chain joins TRBV13 to TRBJ2-3, with 10 bases lining up with TRBD2. V trimming: 5 bases; J trimming: 4 bases; junction bases outside the gene matches: 6. Germline CDR1 is PRHDT and CDR2 is FYEKMQ (reference sequence). The CDR3 runs to 15 residues. CDR3 region: CASSKTSGAADTQYF. The CDR3 DNA sequence: TGTGCCAGCAGCAAAACTAGCGGGGCGGCAGATACGCAGTATTTT.

J is TRBJ1-1 and V is TRBV27, with D uncertain. The V end was cut by 2 bases, the J end by 5 bases, with 12 bases between. Germline loops: CDR1 MNHEY, CDR2 SMNVEV (reference sequence). CDR3 size: 14 residues. The CDR3 sequence is CASSLMMGWTEAFF. For the CDR3, the DNA is TGTGCCAGCAGTTTAATGATGGGGTGGACTGAAGCTTTCTTT.

The chain links TRBV9 to TRBJ2-3, with D possibly being TRBD2 (5 bases). CDR1 is SGDLS and CDR2 is YYNGEE in the germline V gene. The CDR3 spans 16 residues. With 0 bases removed from V and 4 bases from J, the gap between germline ends came to 15 bases. CDR3 nucleotides: TGTGCCAGCAGCGTAGGATGGGCGGGTGGTGCAGATACGCAGTATTTT. Translated: CASSVGWAGGADTQYF.

CDR3 nucleotide sequence: TGTGCCATCAGTGCAGACGGCTACGAGCAGTACTTC. It specifies CAISADGYEQYF. V is TRBV10-3 and J is TRBJ2-7; D call uncertain. This CDR3 is 12 amino acids long. Deletions cut 4 bases from V and 3 bases from J, with 7 bases between. Germline CDR1 is ENHRY and CDR2 is SYGVKD.

This clonotype was detected once. V and J are TRBV7-9 and TRBJ2-3, with D perhaps TRBD2 (5 bases). V lost 5 bases to trimming and J lost 5 bases, with 14 bases between them. This CDR3 contains 14 residues. Germline V gene lookup returns CDR1 SEHNR and CDR2 FQNEAQ (reference sequence). The CDR3 loop is CASSHDSEVDTQYF. Written as DNA, the CDR3 is TGTGCCAGCAGCCATGATAGCGAGGTAGATACGCAGTATTTT.

The chain uses TRBV20-1 and TRBJ2-1, with a possible D match to TRBD2 (6 bases). Germline CDR1 reads DFQATT; CDR2 reads SNEGSKA (reference sequence). The CDR3 length is 16 residues. Trimming stripped 5 bases from V and 9 bases from J, with 26 bases between. CDR3: CSAGARRDSNPFEQFF. The DNA of the CDR3 is TGCAGTGCTGGAGCCCGGCGGGACTCCAATCCCTTTGAGCAGTTCTTC.

The rearrangement joins TRBV27 to TRBJ2-5; D gene uncertain. Germline CDR1 is MNHEY and CDR2 is SMNVEV (reference sequence). The CDR3 totals 14 residues. Trimming took 2 bases from V and 7 from J, leaving 14 bases between them. This CDR3 reads CASSLDAKVRTQYF. DNA for the CDR3: TGTGCCAGCAGTTTAGATGCCAAGGTCCGGACCCAGTACTTC.

This clonotype was found a few times. V is TRBV24-1 and J is TRBJ2-1; D gene unclear. Per the germline V gene, CDR1 is KGHDR and CDR2 is SFDVKD. Deletions cut 3 bases from V and 5 bases from J, with 1 base between. This CDR3 comprises 11 residues. The CDR3 DNA reads TGTGCCACCAGTGATGACAATGAGCAGTTCTTC. It translates to CATSDDNEQFF.

This clonotype has more than one count but fewer than ten. The genes are TRBV5-1 and TRBJ1-1; the D is unclear. The CDR3 spans 13 residues. The germline V and J ends were trimmed by 9 bases and 0 bases, with 12 bases remaining between them. Looked up from germline, CDR1 is SGHRS and CDR2 is YFSETQ. CDR3 in amino acids: CATSDTLNTEAFF. The CDR3 DNA follows: TGCGCCACCTCCGACACCCTGAACACTGAAGCTTTCTTT. Combining the CDR3 with reference TRBV5-1 and TRBJ1-1 gives the whole variable domain KAGVTQTPRYLIKTRGQQVTLSCSPISGHRSVSWYQQTPGQGLQFLFEYFSETQRNKGNFPGRFSGRQFSNSRSEMNVSTLELGDSALYLCATSDTLNTEAFFGQGTRLTVV.